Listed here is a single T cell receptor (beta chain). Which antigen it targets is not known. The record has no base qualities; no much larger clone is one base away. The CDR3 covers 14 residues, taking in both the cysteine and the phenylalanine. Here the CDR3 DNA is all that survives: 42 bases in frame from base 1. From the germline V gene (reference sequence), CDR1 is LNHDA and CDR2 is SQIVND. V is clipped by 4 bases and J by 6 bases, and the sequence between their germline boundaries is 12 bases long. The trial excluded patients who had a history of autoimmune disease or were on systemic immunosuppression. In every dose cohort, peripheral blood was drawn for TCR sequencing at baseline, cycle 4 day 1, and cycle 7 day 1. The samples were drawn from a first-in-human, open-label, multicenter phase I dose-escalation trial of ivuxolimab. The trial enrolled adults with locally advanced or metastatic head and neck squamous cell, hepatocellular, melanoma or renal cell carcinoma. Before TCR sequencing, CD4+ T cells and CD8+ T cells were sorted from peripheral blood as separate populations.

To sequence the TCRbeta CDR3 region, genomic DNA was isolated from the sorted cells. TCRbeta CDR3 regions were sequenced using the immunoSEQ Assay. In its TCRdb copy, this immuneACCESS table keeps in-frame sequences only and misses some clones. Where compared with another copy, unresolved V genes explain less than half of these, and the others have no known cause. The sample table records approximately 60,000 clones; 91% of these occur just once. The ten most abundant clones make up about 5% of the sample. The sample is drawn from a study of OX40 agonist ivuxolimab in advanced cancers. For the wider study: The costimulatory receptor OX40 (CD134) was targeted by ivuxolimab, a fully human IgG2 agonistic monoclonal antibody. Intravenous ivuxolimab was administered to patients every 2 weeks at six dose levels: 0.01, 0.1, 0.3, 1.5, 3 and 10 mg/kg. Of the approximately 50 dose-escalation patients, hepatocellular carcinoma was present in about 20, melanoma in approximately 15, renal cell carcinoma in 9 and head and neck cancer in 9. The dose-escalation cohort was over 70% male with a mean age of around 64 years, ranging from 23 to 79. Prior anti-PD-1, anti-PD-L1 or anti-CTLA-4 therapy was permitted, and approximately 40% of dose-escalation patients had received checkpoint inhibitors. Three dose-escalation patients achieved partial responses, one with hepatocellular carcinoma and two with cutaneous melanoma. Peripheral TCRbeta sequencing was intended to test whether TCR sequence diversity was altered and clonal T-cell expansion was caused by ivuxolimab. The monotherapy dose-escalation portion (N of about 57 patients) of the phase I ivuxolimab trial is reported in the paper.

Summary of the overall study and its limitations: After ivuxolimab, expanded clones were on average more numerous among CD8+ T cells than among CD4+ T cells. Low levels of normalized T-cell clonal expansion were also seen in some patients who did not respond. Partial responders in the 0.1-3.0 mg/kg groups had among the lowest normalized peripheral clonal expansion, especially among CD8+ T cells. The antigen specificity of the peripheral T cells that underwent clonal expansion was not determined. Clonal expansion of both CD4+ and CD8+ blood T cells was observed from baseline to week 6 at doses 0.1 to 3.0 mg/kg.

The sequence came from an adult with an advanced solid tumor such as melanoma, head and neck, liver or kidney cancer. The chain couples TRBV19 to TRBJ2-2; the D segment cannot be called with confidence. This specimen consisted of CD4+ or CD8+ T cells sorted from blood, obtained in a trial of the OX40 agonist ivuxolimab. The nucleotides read TGTGCCAGTAGTACGTATGAAAGTCCCGGGGAGCTGTTTTTT. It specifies CASSTYESPGELFF.